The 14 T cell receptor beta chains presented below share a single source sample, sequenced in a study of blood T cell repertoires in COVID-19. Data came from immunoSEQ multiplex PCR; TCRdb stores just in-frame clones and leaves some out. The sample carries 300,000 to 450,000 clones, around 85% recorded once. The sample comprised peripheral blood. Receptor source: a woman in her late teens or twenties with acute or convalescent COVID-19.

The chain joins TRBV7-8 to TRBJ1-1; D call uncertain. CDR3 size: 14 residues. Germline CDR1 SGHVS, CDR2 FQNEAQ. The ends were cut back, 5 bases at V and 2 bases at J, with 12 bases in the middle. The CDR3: CASSPPGRNTEAFF. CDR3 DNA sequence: TGTGCCAGCAGCCCACCGGGGAGAAACACTGAAGCTTTCTTT.

The CDR3 DNA sequence: TGTGCCAGCTCACCCCAAAATAGCGGTTCACCCCTCCACTTT. Translation: CASSPQNSGSPLHF. The chain uses TRBV18 and TRBJ1-6, with D hard to call. CDR1 is KGHSH, CDR2 LQKENI, per germline. The CDR3 sequence is 14 residues long. Trimming shortened V by 3 bases and J by 9 bases, and 12 bases separated the two germline ends.

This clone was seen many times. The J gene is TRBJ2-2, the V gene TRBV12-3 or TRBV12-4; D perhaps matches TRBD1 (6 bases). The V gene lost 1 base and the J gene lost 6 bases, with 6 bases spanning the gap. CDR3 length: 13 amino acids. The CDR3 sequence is CASSLDRAGELFF. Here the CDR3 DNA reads TGTGCCAGCAGTTTAGACAGGGCCGGGGAGCTGTTTTTT.

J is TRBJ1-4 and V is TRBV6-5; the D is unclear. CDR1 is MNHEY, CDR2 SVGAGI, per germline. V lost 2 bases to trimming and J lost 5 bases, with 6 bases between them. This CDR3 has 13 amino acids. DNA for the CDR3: TGTGCCAGCAGTTACAGAGTGAATGAAAAACTGTTTTTT. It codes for CASSYRVNEKLFF.

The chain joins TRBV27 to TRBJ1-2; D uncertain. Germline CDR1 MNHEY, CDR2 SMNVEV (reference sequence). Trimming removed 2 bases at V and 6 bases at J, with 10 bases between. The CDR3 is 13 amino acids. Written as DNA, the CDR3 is TGTGCCAGCAGTTTAGGGGAGTTCAATGGCTACACCTTC. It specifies CASSLGEFNGYTF.

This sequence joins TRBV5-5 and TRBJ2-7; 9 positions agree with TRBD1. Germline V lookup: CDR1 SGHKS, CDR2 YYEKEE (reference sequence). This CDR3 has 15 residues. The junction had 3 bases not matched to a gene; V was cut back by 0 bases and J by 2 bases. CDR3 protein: CASSLEGQGAYEQYF. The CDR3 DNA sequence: TGTGCCAGCAGCTTGGAGGGACAGGGCGCCTACGAGCAGTACTTC.

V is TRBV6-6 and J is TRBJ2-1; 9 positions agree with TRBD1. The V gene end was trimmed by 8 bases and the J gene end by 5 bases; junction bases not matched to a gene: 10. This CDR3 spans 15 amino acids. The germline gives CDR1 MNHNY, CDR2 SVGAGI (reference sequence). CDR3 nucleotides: TGTGCCAGCGTAATTCCGGGACAGGGTAACAATGAGCAGTTCTTC. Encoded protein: CASVIPGQGNNEQFF.

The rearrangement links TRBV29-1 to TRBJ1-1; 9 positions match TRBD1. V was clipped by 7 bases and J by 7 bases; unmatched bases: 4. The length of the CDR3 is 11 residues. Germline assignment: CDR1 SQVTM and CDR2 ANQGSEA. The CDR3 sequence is CSAGQGREAFF. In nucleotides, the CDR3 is TGCAGCGCGGGACAGGGACGTGAAGCTTTCTTT.

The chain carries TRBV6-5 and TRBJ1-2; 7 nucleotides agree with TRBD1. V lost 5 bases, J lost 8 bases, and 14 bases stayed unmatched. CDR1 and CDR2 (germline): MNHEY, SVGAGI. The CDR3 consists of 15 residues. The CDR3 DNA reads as TGTGCCAGCAGTAGAGGGACAGTAAAGGCGGGCGGCTACACCTTC. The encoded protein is CASSRGTVKAGGYTF.

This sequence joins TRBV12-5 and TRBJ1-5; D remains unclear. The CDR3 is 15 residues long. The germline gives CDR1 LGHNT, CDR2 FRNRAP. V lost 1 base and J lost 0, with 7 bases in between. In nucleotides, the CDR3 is TGTGCTAGTGGTTTGGCGGAGTATAGCAATCAGCCCCAGCATTTT. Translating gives CASGLAEYSNQPQHF.

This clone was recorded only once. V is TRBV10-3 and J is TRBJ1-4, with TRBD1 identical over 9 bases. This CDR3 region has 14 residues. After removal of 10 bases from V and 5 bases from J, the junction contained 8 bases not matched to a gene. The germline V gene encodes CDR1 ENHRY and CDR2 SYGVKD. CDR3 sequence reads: CATGTGSVNEKLFF. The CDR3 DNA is TGTGCCACCGGGACAGGGTCAGTGAATGAAAAACTGTTTTTT.

In DNA form, the CDR3 reads TGTGCCAGCAGCTTAATTCCAGGGAGGGATGAGCAGTTCTTC. Translating it yields CASSLIPGRDEQFF. The chain is built from TRBV5-8 and TRBJ2-1; 7 nucleotides agree with TRBD2. After removal of 2 bases from V and 8 bases from J, the junction contained 7 bases not matched to a gene. The CDR3 totals 14 residues. CDR1 and CDR2 from the germline V gene are SGHTS and YDEGEE.

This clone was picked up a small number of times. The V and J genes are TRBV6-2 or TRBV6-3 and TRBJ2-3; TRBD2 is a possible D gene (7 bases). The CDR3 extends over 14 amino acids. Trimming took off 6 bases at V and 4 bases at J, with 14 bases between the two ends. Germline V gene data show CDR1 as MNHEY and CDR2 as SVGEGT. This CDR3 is CASSEGGDADTQYF. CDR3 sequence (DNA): TGTGCCAGCAGCGAGGGGGGGGACGCAGATACGCAGTATTTT.

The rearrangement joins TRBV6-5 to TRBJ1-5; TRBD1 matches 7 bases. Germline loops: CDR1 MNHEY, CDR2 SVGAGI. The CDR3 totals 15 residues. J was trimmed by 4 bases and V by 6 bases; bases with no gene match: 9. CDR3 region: CASRTPGTENQPQHF. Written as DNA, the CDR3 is TGTGCCAGCAGAACCCCCGGGACAGAGAATCAGCCCCAGCATTTT.